This is a list of T cell receptor beta chains from one sample in a study of cytomegalovirus exposure and HLA in healthy donors. Sequenced by immunoSEQ multiplex PCR; TCRdb stores in-frame clones only, minus some. The profile shows some 130,000 clones, about 74% of them singletons. The sequencing input was PBMCs. Receptors were obtained from a male donor in good health and CMV-seronegative. The CDR3 runs from the conserved cysteine through the conserved F or W. The order of the fields is V gene, CDR3 length, D gene, clone size, J gene, CDR3 DNA, CDR3 protein. A D gene is named only where the DNA matches it firmly. Part of the rows lack a size; the others show once, few, many or a class for expanded clones.

v_call: TRBV28
cdr3_length: 13
d_call: NA
clone_size: NA
j_call: TRBJ2-1
cdr3_nt: TGTGCCAGCAGTCCCCAGCGATCCCTCGGGCAGTTCTTC
cdr3_aa: CASSPQRSLGQFF

v_call: TRBV27
cdr3_length: 17
d_call: TRBD2
clone_size: NA
j_call: TRBJ2-3
cdr3_nt: TGTGCCAGCAGTCTCCCGGGACTAGCGGGCGGCACAGATACGCAGTATTTT
cdr3_aa: CASSLPGLAGGTDTQYF

v_call: TRBV2
cdr3_length: 15
d_call: TRBD1
clone_size: NA
j_call: TRBJ1-5
cdr3_nt: TGTGCCAGCAGCCGGACAGGGCCTGACAGCGGGCCCCAGCATTTT
cdr3_aa: CASSRTGPDSGPQHF

v_call: TRBV27
cdr3_length: 15
d_call: TRBD1
clone_size: NA
j_call: TRBJ2-3
cdr3_nt: TGTGCCAGCAGTCCCCAGACAGGGGCGGGAGATACGCAGTATTTT
cdr3_aa: CASSPQTGAGDTQYF

v_call: TRBV4-3
cdr3_length: 16
d_call: TRBD2
clone_size: NA
j_call: TRBJ2-1
cdr3_nt: TGCGCCAGCAGCCAAGATCGCGGGAGCAATAGAGAGGAGCAGTTCTTC
cdr3_aa: CASSQDRGSNREEQFF

v_call: TRBV7-9
cdr3_length: 15
d_call: TRBD2
clone_size: NA
j_call: TRBJ2-7
cdr3_nt: TGTGCCAGCAGCCGACTAGCGGAGGCGATTTACGAGCAGTACTTC
cdr3_aa: CASSRLAEAIYEQYF

v_call: TRBV19
cdr3_length: 16
d_call: NA
clone_size: NA
j_call: TRBJ1-1
cdr3_nt: TGTGCCAGTAGTATCGCCCCGCTCAGGGACTACACTGAAGCTTTCTTT
cdr3_aa: CASSIAPLRDYTEAFF

v_call: TRBV2
cdr3_length: 14
d_call: NA
clone_size: NA
j_call: TRBJ1-1
cdr3_nt: TGTGCCAGCAGTGAAGTAGGAGGGATCGAAGGAGCTTTCTTT
cdr3_aa: CASSEVGGIEGAFF

v_call: TRBV28
cdr3_length: 15
d_call: TRBD1
clone_size: NA
j_call: TRBJ1-2
cdr3_nt: TGTGCCAGCAGTTCCGGACAGGGGGCGTTGTATGGCTACACCTTC
cdr3_aa: CASSSGQGALYGYTF

v_call: TRBV5-1
cdr3_length: 16
d_call: TRBD2
clone_size: NA
j_call: TRBJ2-5
cdr3_nt: TGCGCCAGCAGCTTGGCAGCGGCTAGCGGGGGGAGAGAGCAGTACTTC
cdr3_aa: CASSLAAASGGREQYF

v_call: TRBV30
cdr3_length: 12
d_call: TRBD1
clone_size: NA
j_call: TRBJ2-2
cdr3_nt: TGTGCCTGGGGGGGACAGGCGGGGTGGCTGTTTTTT
cdr3_aa: CAWGGQAGWLFF

v_call: TRBV2
cdr3_length: 14
d_call: TRBD2
clone_size: few
j_call: TRBJ2-3
cdr3_nt: TGTGCCAGCAGTGAAACTAGCGGCACAGATACGCAGTATTTT
cdr3_aa: CASSETSGTDTQYF

v_call: TRBV5-8
cdr3_length: 15
d_call: NA
clone_size: NA
j_call: TRBJ1-1
cdr3_nt: TGTGCCAGCAGTCCGGGACAACTCCCGAACACTGAAGCTTTCTTT
cdr3_aa: CASSPGQLPNTEAFF

v_call: TRBV5-1
cdr3_length: 15
d_call: TRBD1
clone_size: NA
j_call: TRBJ1-1
cdr3_nt: TGCGCCAGCAGCCTTCCAGGGGGCGAGAACACTGAAGCTTTCTTT
cdr3_aa: CASSLPGGENTEAFF

v_call: TRBV7-8
cdr3_length: 16
d_call: NA
clone_size: few
j_call: TRBJ2-3
cdr3_nt: TGTGCCAGCAGCTTAGTTCCCCGGGGGGCGGGAGATACGCAGTATTTT
cdr3_aa: CASSLVPRGAGDTQYF

v_call: TRBV11-2
cdr3_length: 17
d_call: NA
clone_size: NA
j_call: TRBJ2-6
cdr3_nt: TGTGCCAGCAGCTTAGAACGGCGGGGAACGGGGGCCAACGTCCTGACTTTC
cdr3_aa: CASSLERRGTGANVLTF

v_call: TRBV5-1
cdr3_length: 16
d_call: NA
clone_size: NA
j_call: TRBJ2-2
cdr3_nt: TGCGCCAGCAGCGCTAATACACGGGGAAACACCGGGGAGCTGTTTTTT
cdr3_aa: CASSANTRGNTGELFF

v_call: TRBV10-3
cdr3_length: 15
d_call: TRBD1
clone_size: NA
j_call: TRBJ1-1
cdr3_nt: TGTGCCATCAGAGCAGAGTTACAGGGGATTACTGAAGCTTTCTTT
cdr3_aa: CAIRAELQGITEAFF

v_call: TRBV30
cdr3_length: 12
d_call: NA
clone_size: few
j_call: TRBJ2-2
cdr3_nt: TGTGCCTGGAGTGCTAACACCGGGGAGCTGTTTTTT
cdr3_aa: CAWSANTGELFF

v_call: TRBV6-6
cdr3_length: 13
d_call: NA
clone_size: NA
j_call: TRBJ2-3
cdr3_nt: TGTGCCAGCAGTTACCCCAAGACAGATGCGCAGTATTTT
cdr3_aa: CASSYPKTDAQYF

v_call: TRBV9
cdr3_length: 14
d_call: TRBD1
clone_size: NA
j_call: TRBJ1-3
cdr3_nt: TGTGCCAGCAGCGCAGGGGGCACTGGAAACACCATATATTTT
cdr3_aa: CASSAGGTGNTIYF

v_call: TRBV28
cdr3_length: 15
d_call: TRBD1
clone_size: few
j_call: TRBJ1-1
cdr3_nt: TGTGCCAGCAGTTTACAGGGGGCTTTTGGCACTGAAGCTTTCTTT
cdr3_aa: CASSLQGAFGTEAFF

v_call: TRBV7-6
cdr3_length: 16
d_call: TRBD2
clone_size: NA
j_call: TRBJ2-7
cdr3_nt: TGTGCCAGCAGCTTAGGAGTAGCGGGAGGGGCGGGCGAGCAGTACTTC
cdr3_aa: CASSLGVAGGAGEQYF

v_call: TRBV18
cdr3_length: 15
d_call: NA
clone_size: NA
j_call: TRBJ2-3
cdr3_nt: TGTGCCAGCTCCCTCCGGGATTTACGCACAGATACGCAGTATTTT
cdr3_aa: CASSLRDLRTDTQYF

v_call: TRBV19
cdr3_length: 15
d_call: TRBD1
clone_size: few
j_call: TRBJ2-1
cdr3_nt: TGTGCCAGTAGGATGGACAGGGCATCCTACAATGAGCAGTTCTTC
cdr3_aa: CASRMDRASYNEQFF

v_call: TRBV30
cdr3_length: 11
d_call: NA
clone_size: NA
j_call: TRBJ1-1
cdr3_nt: TGTGCCTGGGGAGACAGGTTTGTTGCTTTCTTT
cdr3_aa: CAWGDRFVAFF

v_call: TRBV5-1
cdr3_length: 14
d_call: TRBD2
clone_size: NA
j_call: TRBJ2-1
cdr3_nt: TGCGCCAGCACGGGTGGGAGGGCCTACAATGAGCAGTTCTTC
cdr3_aa: CASTGGRAYNEQFF

v_call: TRBV5-1
cdr3_length: 13
d_call: NA
clone_size: NA
j_call: TRBJ2-2
cdr3_nt: TGCGCCAGCAGCCTGGGTCTCGCCGGGGAGCTGTTTTTT
cdr3_aa: CASSLGLAGELFF

v_call: TRBV2
cdr3_length: 16
d_call: TRBD1
clone_size: once
j_call: TRBJ2-4
cdr3_nt: TGTGCCAGCAGTGTGGGGCAGGGGGCGCGGAGAAACATTCAGTACTTC
cdr3_aa: CASSVGQGARRNIQYF

v_call: TRBV7-3
cdr3_length: 15
d_call: TRBD2
clone_size: NA
j_call: TRBJ2-2
cdr3_nt: TGTGCCAGCAGTTTTGGCGGGGGGCCCACCGGGGAGCTGTTTTTT
cdr3_aa: CASSFGGGPTGELFF

v_call: TRBV9
cdr3_length: 13
d_call: NA
clone_size: NA
j_call: TRBJ2-7
cdr3_nt: TGTGCCAGCAGCCGGGCGGGGACCTACGAGCAGTACTTC
cdr3_aa: CASSRAGTYEQYF

v_call: TRBV7-9
cdr3_length: 13
d_call: TRBD1
clone_size: NA
j_call: TRBJ1-1
cdr3_nt: TGTGCCAGCACCCCAACAGGGGGCACTGAAGCTTTCTTT
cdr3_aa: CASTPTGGTEAFF

v_call: TRBV11-3
cdr3_length: 13
d_call: NA
clone_size: NA
j_call: TRBJ2-1
cdr3_nt: TGTGCCAGCAGCTTAGAAACATCTGTGGAGCAGTTCTTC
cdr3_aa: CASSLETSVEQFF

v_call: TRBV2
cdr3_length: 16
d_call: NA
clone_size: NA
j_call: TRBJ1-5
cdr3_nt: TGTGCCAGCACCCAGCGTTCTTCGTATAGCAATCAGCCCCAGCATTTT
cdr3_aa: CASTQRSSYSNQPQHF

v_call: TRBV5-5
cdr3_length: 15
d_call: TRBD1
clone_size: NA
j_call: TRBJ1-5
cdr3_nt: TGTGCCAGTACCACAGGGGGTGCGAGAAATCAGCCCCAGCATTTT
cdr3_aa: CASTTGGARNQPQHF

v_call: TRBV7-2
cdr3_length: 13
d_call: NA
clone_size: NA
j_call: TRBJ2-7
cdr3_nt: TGTGCCAGCACCAACAGGGAATCCTACGAGCAGTACTTC
cdr3_aa: CASTNRESYEQYF

v_call: TRBV19
cdr3_length: 15
d_call: NA
clone_size: NA
j_call: TRBJ1-1
cdr3_nt: TGTGCCAGTAGTATAGTTCAGGGGAGAAATCCTGAAGCTTTCTTT
cdr3_aa: CASSIVQGRNPEAFF

v_call: TRBV28
cdr3_length: 15
d_call: TRBD1
clone_size: NA
j_call: TRBJ2-1
cdr3_nt: TGTGCCAGCAGTGCCCCAGGGGGCTTGGGTAATGAGCAGTTCTTC
cdr3_aa: CASSAPGGLGNEQFF

v_call: TRBV29-1
cdr3_length: 15
d_call: TRBD2
clone_size: NA
j_call: TRBJ2-1
cdr3_nt: TGCAGCGTTGAAGAGAGACTAGCGGGAGCGGATGAGCAGTTCTTC
cdr3_aa: CSVEERLAGADEQFF

v_call: TRBV6-5
cdr3_length: 16
d_call: NA
clone_size: NA
j_call: TRBJ1-5
cdr3_nt: TGTGCCAGCAGTTACCCACTTCGAAATAGCAATCAGCCCCAGCATTTT
cdr3_aa: CASSYPLRNSNQPQHF

v_call: TRBV4-1
cdr3_length: 15
d_call: NA
clone_size: NA
j_call: TRBJ1-1
cdr3_nt: TGCGCCAGCAGCCAAGAGGGCCAGATGAACACTGAAGCTTTCTTT
cdr3_aa: CASSQEGQMNTEAFF

v_call: TRBV2
cdr3_length: 12
d_call: NA
clone_size: NA
j_call: TRBJ1-1
cdr3_nt: TGTGCCAGCATACCAGGGCCCACTGAAGCTTTCTTT
cdr3_aa: CASIPGPTEAFF

v_call: TRBV19
cdr3_length: 11
d_call: NA
clone_size: NA
j_call: TRBJ1-2
cdr3_nt: TGTGCCAGTGAGGAGGGAGGCGGCTACACCTTC
cdr3_aa: CASEEGGGYTF

v_call: TRBV6-4
cdr3_length: 15
d_call: NA
clone_size: few
j_call: TRBJ2-1
cdr3_nt: TGTGCCAGCAGTGGGGAGCCGGGATCCTACAATGAGCAGTTCTTC
cdr3_aa: CASSGEPGSYNEQFF

v_call: TRBV28
cdr3_length: 10
d_call: TRBD1
clone_size: NA
j_call: TRBJ2-7
cdr3_nt: TGTGCCAGCAGTTTGCACAGGGGTGGGTTC
cdr3_aa: CASSLHRGGF

v_call: TRBV6-5
cdr3_length: 15
d_call: TRBD1
clone_size: NA
j_call: TRBJ1-2
cdr3_nt: TGTGCCAGCAGCTCCGGACAGGGGGCGAACTATGGCTACACCTTC
cdr3_aa: CASSSGQGANYGYTF

v_call: TRBV25-1
cdr3_length: 14
d_call: TRBD1
clone_size: NA
j_call: TRBJ2-3
cdr3_nt: TGTGCCAGCAGCCTACAGGGGGCTATAGATACGCAGTATTTT
cdr3_aa: CASSLQGAIDTQYF

v_call: TRBV7-9
cdr3_length: 15
d_call: TRBD1
clone_size: NA
j_call: TRBJ1-1
cdr3_nt: TGTGCCAGCAGCTCAGAACAGGGGTCGAACACTGAAGCTTTCTTT
cdr3_aa: CASSSEQGSNTEAFF

v_call: TRBV6-5
cdr3_length: 12
d_call: NA
clone_size: once
j_call: TRBJ1-5
cdr3_nt: TGTGCCAGCAACAGGCCGGCTCAGCCCCAGCATTTT
cdr3_aa: CASNRPAQPQHF

v_call: TRBV6-1
cdr3_length: 14
d_call: TRBD1
clone_size: NA
j_call: TRBJ2-3
cdr3_nt: TGTGCCAGCGGTGGCCAGGGGGGCACAGATACGCAGTATTTT
cdr3_aa: CASGGQGGTDTQYF

v_call: TRBV28
cdr3_length: 14
d_call: NA
clone_size: NA
j_call: TRBJ1-4
cdr3_nt: TGTGCCAGCAGTTTATGGGGGGCAAAAGAAAAACTGTTTTTT
cdr3_aa: CASSLWGAKEKLFF

v_call: TRBV19
cdr3_length: 14
d_call: TRBD1
clone_size: NA
j_call: TRBJ2-1
cdr3_nt: TGTGCCAGTAGTCCGAGACAGGGGGCGGGTGAGCAGTTCTTC
cdr3_aa: CASSPRQGAGEQFF

v_call: TRBV7-6
cdr3_length: 11
d_call: NA
clone_size: once
j_call: TRBJ2-5
cdr3_nt: TGTGCCAGCAGCTTGGGGCAGGAGCAGTACTTC
cdr3_aa: CASSLGQEQYF

v_call: TRBV9
cdr3_length: 15
d_call: TRBD2
clone_size: once
j_call: TRBJ2-7
cdr3_nt: TGTGCCAGCAGCTCGGGGACTAGCGGTTCCTACGAGCAGTACTTC
cdr3_aa: CASSSGTSGSYEQYF

v_call: TRBV6-1
cdr3_length: 15
d_call: NA
clone_size: many
j_call: TRBJ2-7
cdr3_nt: TGTGCCAGCAGTGAAGCTTATCAGGTGACCTACGAGCAGTACTTC
cdr3_aa: CASSEAYQVTYEQYF

v_call: TRBV6-1
cdr3_length: 14
d_call: TRBD2
clone_size: NA
j_call: TRBJ2-7
cdr3_nt: TGTGCCAGCAGTTTCGGGACTATTCTGAGCGAGCAGTACTTC
cdr3_aa: CASSFGTILSEQYF